The present entry profiles one T cell receptor (beta chain) with its context. The entry originates in a study of OX40 agonist ivuxolimab in advanced cancers. Sequenced by immunoSEQ multiplex PCR; TCRdb stores in-frame clones only, minus some. The sample lists tens of thousands of clones, roughly 94% occurring once. Sample: CD4+ or CD8+ T cells sorted from blood, taken in a trial of the OX40 agonist ivuxolimab. The receptor's source is an adult with an advanced solid tumor such as melanoma, head and neck, liver or kidney cancer.

The CDR3, as DNA: TGTGCCAGCAGTCAGGGGGCGGTCTACGAGCAGTACTTC. Its translation: CASSQGAVYEQYF. The gene calls are TRBV6-1 and TRBJ2-7; TRBD1 agrees at 8 bases. J lost 3 bases, V lost 5 bases, and 3 bases had no gene match. Germline assignment: CDR1 MNHNS and CDR2 SASEGT. The CDR3 has 13 amino acids.